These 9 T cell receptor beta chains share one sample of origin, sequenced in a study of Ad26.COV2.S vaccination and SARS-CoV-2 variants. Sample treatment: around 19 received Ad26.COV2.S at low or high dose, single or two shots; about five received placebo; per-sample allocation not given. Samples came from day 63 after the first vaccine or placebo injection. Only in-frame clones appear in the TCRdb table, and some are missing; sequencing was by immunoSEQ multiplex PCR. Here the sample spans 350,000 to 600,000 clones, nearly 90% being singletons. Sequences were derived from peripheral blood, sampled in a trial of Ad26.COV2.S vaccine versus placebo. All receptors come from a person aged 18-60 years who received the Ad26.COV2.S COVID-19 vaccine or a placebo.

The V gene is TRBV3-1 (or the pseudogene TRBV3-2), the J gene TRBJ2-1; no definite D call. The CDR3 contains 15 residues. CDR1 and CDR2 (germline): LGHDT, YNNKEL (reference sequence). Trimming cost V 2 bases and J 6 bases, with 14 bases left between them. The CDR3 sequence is CASSQRIIGSNEQFF. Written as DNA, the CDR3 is TGTGCCAGCAGCCAAAGGATTATAGGTTCCAATGAGCAGTTCTTC.

In DNA form, the CDR3 reads TGTGCCAGCGGCAAACGAGCGGGAGGCCAGGGGGAGACCCAGTACTTC. Its translation: CASGKRAGGQGETQYF. J is TRBJ2-5 and V is TRBV9; 9 bases are a match to TRBD2. V gave up 7 bases and J gave up 5 bases; unmatched junction bases: 15. CDR3 length: 16 amino acids. CDR1 is SGDLS, CDR2 YYNGEE, per germline.

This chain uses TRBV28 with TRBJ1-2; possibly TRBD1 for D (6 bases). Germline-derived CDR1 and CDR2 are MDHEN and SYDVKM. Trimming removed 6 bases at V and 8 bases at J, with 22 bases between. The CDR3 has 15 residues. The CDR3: CASSPLPGPRGGYTF. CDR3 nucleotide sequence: TGTGCCAGCAGCCCCCTTCCGGGACCGAGGGGGGGCTACACCTTC.

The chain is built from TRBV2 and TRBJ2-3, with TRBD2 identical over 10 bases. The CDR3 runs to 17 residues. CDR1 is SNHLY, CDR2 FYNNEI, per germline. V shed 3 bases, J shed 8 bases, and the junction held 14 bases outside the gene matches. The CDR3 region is CASSERSSGSWNGTQYF. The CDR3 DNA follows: TGTGCCAGCAGTGAGCGGTCTAGCGGGAGTTGGAATGGTACGCAGTATTTT.

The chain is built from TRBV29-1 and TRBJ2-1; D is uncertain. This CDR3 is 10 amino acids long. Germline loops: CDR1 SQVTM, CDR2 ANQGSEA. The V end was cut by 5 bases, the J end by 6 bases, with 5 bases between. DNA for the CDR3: TGCAGCGTTCCCTTCAATGAGCAGTTCTTC. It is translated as CSVPFNEQFF.

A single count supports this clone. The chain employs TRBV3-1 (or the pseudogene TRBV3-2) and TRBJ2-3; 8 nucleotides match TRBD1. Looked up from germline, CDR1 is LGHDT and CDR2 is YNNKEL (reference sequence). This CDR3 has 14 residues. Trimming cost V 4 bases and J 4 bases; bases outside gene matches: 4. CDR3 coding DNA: TGTGCCAGCAGCCGGGACAGGTCGGCAGATACGCAGTATTTT. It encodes CASSRDRSADTQYF.

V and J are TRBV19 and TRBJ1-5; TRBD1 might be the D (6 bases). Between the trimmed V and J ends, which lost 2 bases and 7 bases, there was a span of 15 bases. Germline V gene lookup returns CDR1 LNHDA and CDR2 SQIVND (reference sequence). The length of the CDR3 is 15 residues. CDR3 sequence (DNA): TGTGCCAGTAGTATACGGCAGGGGCCGGAGCAGCCCCAGCATTTT. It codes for CASSIRQGPEQPQHF.

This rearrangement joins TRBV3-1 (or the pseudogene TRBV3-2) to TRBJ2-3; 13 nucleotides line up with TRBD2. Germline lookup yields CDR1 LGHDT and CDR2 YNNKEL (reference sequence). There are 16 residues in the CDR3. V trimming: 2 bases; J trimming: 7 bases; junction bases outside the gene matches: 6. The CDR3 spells CASSQWTSGSSHTQYF. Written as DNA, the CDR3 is TGTGCCAGCAGCCAATGGACTAGCGGGAGTTCCCATACGCAGTATTTT.

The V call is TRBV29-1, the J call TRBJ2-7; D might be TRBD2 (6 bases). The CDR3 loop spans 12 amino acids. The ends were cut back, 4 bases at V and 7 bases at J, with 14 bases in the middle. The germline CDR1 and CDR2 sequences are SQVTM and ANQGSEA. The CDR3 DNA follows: TGCAGCGTTGCAGCGGGCCCCCGAGAGCAGTACTTC. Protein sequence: CSVAAGPREQYF.